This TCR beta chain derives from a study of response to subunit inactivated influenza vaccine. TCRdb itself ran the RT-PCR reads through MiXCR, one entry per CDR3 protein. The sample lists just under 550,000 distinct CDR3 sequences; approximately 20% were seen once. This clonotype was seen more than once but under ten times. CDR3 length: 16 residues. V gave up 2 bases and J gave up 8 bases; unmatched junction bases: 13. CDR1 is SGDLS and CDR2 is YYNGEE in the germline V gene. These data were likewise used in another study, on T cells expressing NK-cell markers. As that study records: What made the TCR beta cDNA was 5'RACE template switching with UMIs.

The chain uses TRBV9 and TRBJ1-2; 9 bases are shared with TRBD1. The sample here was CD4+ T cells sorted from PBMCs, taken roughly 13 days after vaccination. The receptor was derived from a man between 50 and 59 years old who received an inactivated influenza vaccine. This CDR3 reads CASSVGTGPRSGGYTF. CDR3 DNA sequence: TGTGCCAGCAGCGTGGGGACAGGGCCTCGCTCTGGCGGCTACACCTTC.